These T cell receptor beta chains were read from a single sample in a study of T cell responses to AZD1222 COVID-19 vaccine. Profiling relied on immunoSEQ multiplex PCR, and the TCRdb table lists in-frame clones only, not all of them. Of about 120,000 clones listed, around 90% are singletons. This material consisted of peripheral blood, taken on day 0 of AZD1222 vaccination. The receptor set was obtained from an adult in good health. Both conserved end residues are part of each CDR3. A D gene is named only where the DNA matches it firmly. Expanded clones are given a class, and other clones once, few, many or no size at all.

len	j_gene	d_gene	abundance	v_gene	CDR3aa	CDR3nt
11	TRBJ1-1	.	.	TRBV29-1	CSLASGTEAFF	TGCAGCCTGGCGTCGGGCACTGAAGCTTTCTTT
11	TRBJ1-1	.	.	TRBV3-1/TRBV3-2	CASSQGTEAFF	TGTGCCAGCAGCCAAGGAACTGAAGCTTTCTTT
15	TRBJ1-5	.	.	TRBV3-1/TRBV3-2	CASSQTGDYGQPQHF	TGTGCCAGCAGCCAAACGGGGGATTATGGTCAGCCCCAGCATTTT
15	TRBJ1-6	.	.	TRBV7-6	CASSGPRGNNSPLHF	TGTGCCAGCAGCGGTCCGCGGGGGAATAATTCACCCCTCCACTTT
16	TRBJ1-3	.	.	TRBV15	CATSRDLGSSGNTIYF	TGTGCCACCAGCAGAGATCTGGGCAGCTCTGGAAACACCATATATTTT
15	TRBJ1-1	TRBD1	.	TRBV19	CASWDSRGYNTEAFF	TGTGCCAGCTGGGATTCCAGGGGGTATAACACTGAAGCTTTCTTT
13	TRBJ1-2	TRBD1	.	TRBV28	CAIWTGSNYGYTF	TGTGCCATTTGGACAGGGTCTAACTATGGCTACACCTTC
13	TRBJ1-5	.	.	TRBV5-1	CASSLQEGQPQHF	TGCGCCAGCAGCTTGCAGGAGGGTCAGCCCCAGCATTTT
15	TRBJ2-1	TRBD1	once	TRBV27	CASSGTGTGYNEQFF	TGTGCCAGCAGTGGGACCGGGACAGGGTACAATGAGCAGTTCTTC
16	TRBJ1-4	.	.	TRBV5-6	CASSGMGITTNEKLFF	TGTGCCAGCAGCGGGATGGGGATAACAACTAATGAAAAACTGTTTTTT
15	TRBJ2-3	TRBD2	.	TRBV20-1	CSASGLADVTDTQYF	TGCAGTGCTAGTGGCCTAGCGGACGTAACAGATACGCAGTATTTT
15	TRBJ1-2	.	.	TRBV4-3	CASSQGRDTSYGYTF	TGCGCCAGCAGCCAAGGGCGGGACACCTCCTATGGCTACACCTTC
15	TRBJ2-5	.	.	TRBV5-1	CASSLAEAEQETQYF	TGCGCCAGCAGCTTGGCCGAGGCAGAACAAGAGACCCAGTACTTC
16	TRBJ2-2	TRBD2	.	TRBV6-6	CASSNSGSTGTGELFF	TGTGCCAGCAGTAATAGCGGGTCGACGGGCACCGGGGAGCTGTTTTTT
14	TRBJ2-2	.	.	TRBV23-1	CASSQSDITGELFF	TGCGCCAGCAGTCAATCGGACATCACCGGGGAGCTGTTTTTT
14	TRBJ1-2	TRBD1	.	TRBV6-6	CASRPQGVDYGYTF	TGTGCCAGCAGACCCCAGGGGGTTGACTATGGCTACACCTTC
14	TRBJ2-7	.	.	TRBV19	CASSIDSGSYEQYF	TGTGCCAGTAGTATAGATTCGGGGAGCTACGAGCAGTACTTC
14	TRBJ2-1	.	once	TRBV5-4	CASSWDRSYNEQFF	TGTGCCAGCAGCTGGGATCGGTCGTACAATGAGCAGTTCTTC
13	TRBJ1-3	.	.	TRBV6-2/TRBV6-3	CASSGQNGNTIYF	TGTGCCAGCAGCGGACAGAATGGAAACACCATATATTTT
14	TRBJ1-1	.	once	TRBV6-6	CASSQGGHTTEAFF	TGTGCCAGCAGTCAAGGGGGTCACACCACTGAAGCTTTCTTT
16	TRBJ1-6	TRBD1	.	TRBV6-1	CASSEPLDRGSSPLHF	TGTGCCAGCAGTGAACCCTTGGACAGGGGAAGTTCACCCCTCCACTTT
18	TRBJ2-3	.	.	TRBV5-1	CASSSGRDAPSVTDTQYF	TGCGCCAGCAGCTCAGGGCGGGACGCTCCTTCTGTCACAGATACGCAGTATTTT
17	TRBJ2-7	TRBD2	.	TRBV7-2	CASSLVGSGAVWDEQYF	TGTGCCAGCAGCTTAGTAGGTAGCGGGGCTGTTTGGGACGAGCAGTACTTC
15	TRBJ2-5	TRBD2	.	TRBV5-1	CASSPLPGGKETQYF	TGCGCCAGCAGCCCTCTCCCGGGGGGAAAAGAGACCCAGTACTTC
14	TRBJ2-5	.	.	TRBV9	CASSRGTAQETQYF	TGTGCCAGCAGCAGAGGGACTGCCCAAGAGACCCAGTACTTC
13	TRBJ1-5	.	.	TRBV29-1	CSVDAGYGQPQHF	TGCAGCGTTGATGCAGGGTACGGTCAGCCCCAGCATTTT
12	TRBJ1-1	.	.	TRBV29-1	CSVDGGRTEAFF	TGCAGCGTTGACGGGGGGAGGACTGAAGCTTTCTTT
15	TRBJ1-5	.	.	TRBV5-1	CASSLDTGANQPQHF	TGCGCCAGCAGCCTAGACACCGGAGCCAATCAGCCCCAGCATTTT
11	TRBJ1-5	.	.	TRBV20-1	CSASRLKPQHF	TGCAGTGCTAGCAGATTAAAGCCCCAGCATTTT
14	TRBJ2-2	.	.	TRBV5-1	CASSWGPNTGELFF	TGCGCCAGCAGTTGGGGACCGAACACCGGGGAGCTGTTTTTT
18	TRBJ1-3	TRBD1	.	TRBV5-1	CASSLEGQTNPSGNTIYF	TGCGCCAGCAGCTTGGAGGGACAGACAAACCCCTCTGGAAACACCATATATTTT
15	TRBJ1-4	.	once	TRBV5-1	CASSLASGREEKLFF	TGCGCCAGCAGCTTGGCCTCAGGGAGGGAGGAAAAACTGTTTTTT
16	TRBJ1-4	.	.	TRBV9	CASSVGGGAENEKLFF	TGTGCCAGCAGCGTAGGAGGAGGGGCGGAGAATGAAAAACTGTTTTTT
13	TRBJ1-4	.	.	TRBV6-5	CASSQLRDEKLFF	TGTGCCAGCAGTCAGCTCCGCGATGAAAAACTGTTTTTT
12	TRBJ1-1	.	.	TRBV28	CASNGGLTEAFF	TGTGCCAGCAACGGGGGGCTCACTGAAGCTTTCTTT
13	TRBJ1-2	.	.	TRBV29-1	CSVEPRPNYGYTF	TGCAGCGTTGAGCCACGACCTAACTATGGCTACACCTTC
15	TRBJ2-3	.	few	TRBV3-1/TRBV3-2	CASSQVRGSTDTQYF	TGTGCCAGCAGCCAAGTGAGGGGGAGCACAGATACGCAGTATTTT
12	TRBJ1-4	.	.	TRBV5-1	CASSLEREKLFF	TGCGCCAGCAGCTTGGAGCGTGAAAAACTGTTTTTT
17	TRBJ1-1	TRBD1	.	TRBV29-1	CSTYLQTGGVAATEAFF	TGCAGCACCTACCTTCAAACAGGGGGAGTAGCGGCCACTGAAGCTTTCTTT
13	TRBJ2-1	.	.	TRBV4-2	CASSQEGYNEQFF	TGTGCCAGCAGCCAAGAAGGATACAATGAGCAGTTCTTC
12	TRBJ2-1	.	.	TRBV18	CASSGSGSEQFF	TGTGCCAGCTCCGGTTCGGGCAGTGAGCAGTTCTTC
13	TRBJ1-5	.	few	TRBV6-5	CASSSSRLQPQHF	TGTGCCAGCAGTTCCTCTAGGCTTCAGCCCCAGCATTTT
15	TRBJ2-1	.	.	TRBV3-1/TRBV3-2	CASSPPTGSYNEQFF	TGTGCCAGCAGCCCGCCAACTGGGTCCTACAATGAGCAGTTCTTC
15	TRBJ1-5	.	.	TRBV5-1	CASSLGGYSNQPQHF	TGCGCCAGCAGCTTGGGGGGATATAGCAATCAGCCCCAGCATTTT
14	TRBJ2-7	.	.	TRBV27	CASSLRDGSYEQYF	TGTGCCAGCAGTTTGAGGGACGGCTCCTACGAGCAGTACTTC
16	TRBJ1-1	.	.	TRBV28	CASSTPGQLYHTEAFF	TGTGCCAGCAGTACGCCCGGACAGTTGTATCACACTGAAGCTTTCTTT
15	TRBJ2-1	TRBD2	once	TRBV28	CASRRGTSGDREQFF	TGTGCCAGCAGGAGAGGGACTAGCGGGGATCGTGAGCAGTTCTTC
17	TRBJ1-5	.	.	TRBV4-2	CASSQDFEGVSNQPQHF	TGTGCCAGCAGCCAAGATTTCGAGGGGGTTAGCAATCAGCCCCAGCATTTT
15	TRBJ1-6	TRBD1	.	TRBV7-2	CASSLSSRGNSPLHF	TGTGCCAGCAGCTTATCGTCCAGGGGGAATTCACCCCTCCACTTT
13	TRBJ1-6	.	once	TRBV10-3	CAINAGDNSPLHF	TGTGCCATCAACGCAGGGGATAATTCACCCCTCCACTTT
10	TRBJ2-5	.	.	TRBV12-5	CASVLETQYF	TGTGCTAGTGTTTTGGAGACCCAGTACTTC
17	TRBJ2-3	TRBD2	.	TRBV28	CASSTGTSGRSPDTQYF	TGTGCCAGCAGCACCGGGACTAGCGGGAGGTCGCCAGATACGCAGTATTTT
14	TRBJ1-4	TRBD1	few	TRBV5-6	CASNRQGRWEKLFF	TGTGCCAGCAACCGACAGGGAAGATGGGAAAAACTGTTTTTT